Below are 9 T cell receptor beta chains sequenced from a single sample in a study of cytomegalovirus exposure and HLA in healthy donors. The PCR used 60 Vbeta and 13 Jbeta primers. Repertoires were generated with immunoSEQ multiplex PCR, while TCRdb's copy carries only in-frame clones and drops some. Among roughly 63,000 clones listed, roughly 74% were seen once. The specimen was PBMCs. These receptors were taken from a woman aged 40 to 50 in good health and CMV-seropositive.

Concerning this clone: The final CDR3 position lacks the conserved phenylalanine or tryptophan, pointing to a likely read error. It is unclear where the CDR3 begins or ends on the DNA, so no DNA is shown, and the CDR3 is as TCRdb lists it. The chain combines TRBV15 with TRBJ2-3; TRBD2 was called by the table and not checked on the DNA. Germline assignment: CDR1 LNHNV and CDR2 YYDKDF (reference sequence). The CDR3 is 16 residues long, counting both termini. This CDR3 is CATSRDHSGVGVNWAP.

CDR3 DNA: TGCAGCGTTGGAGGTGTCGGGGCCGGGGAGCTGTTTTTT. Translating it yields CSVGGVGAGELFF. The V call is TRBV29-1, the J call TRBJ2-2; weak D call: TRBD2 (5 bases). The germline V gene has CDR1 SQVTM and CDR2 ANQGSEA. This CDR3 region has 13 residues. V was clipped by 4 bases and J by 6 bases, with 12 bases between them.

This chain uses TRBV11-3 with TRBJ2-7, with 8 bases lining up with TRBD1. Germline loops: CDR1 SGHNT, CDR2 YENEEA. The junction had 8 bases not matched to a gene; V was cut back by 4 bases and J by 3 bases. This CDR3 is built from 15 residues. The CDR3 DNA reads TGTGCCAGCAGCTCGGACAGGGCCATGTACTACGAGCAGTACTTC. Translated, it gives CASSSDRAMYYEQYF.

Of note for this clone: Germline and junction disagree at one end, which may indicate a read error. The chain couples TRBV7-9 to TRBJ1-2; D might be TRBD1 (6 bases). Germline V gives CDR1 SEHNR, CDR2 FQNEAQ (reference sequence). This CDR3 is built from 12 residues. CDR3 bases: TGTTCCAGCACAGGGATCAACTATGGCTACACCTTC. It codes for CSSTGINYGYTF. The full variable domain, completed using reference TRBV7-9 and TRBJ1-2, is DTGVSQNPRHKITKRGQNVTFRCDPISEHNRLYWYRQTLGQGPEFLTYFQNEAQLEKSRLLSDRFSAERPKGSFSTLEIQRTEQGDSAMYLCSSTGINYGYTFGSGTRLTVV.

The rearrangement uses TRBV7-9 and TRBJ2-7; 9 bases align to TRBD1. V lost 4 bases, J lost 4 bases, and 8 bases stayed unmatched. The CDR3 covers 15 residues. Germline values: CDR1 SEHNR, CDR2 FQNEAQ (reference sequence). The CDR3 loop is CASSSAGQGRYEQYF. The CDR3 nucleotides read TGTGCCAGCAGCTCGGCAGGACAGGGGAGGTACGAGCAGTACTTC.

This chain uses TRBV28 with TRBJ2-3, with a tentative D call TRBD2 (5 bases). CDR3 length equals 15 residues. CDR1 and CDR2 from the germline V gene are MDHEN and SYDVKM. Between the trimmed V and J ends, which lost 7 bases and 6 bases, there was a span of 20 bases. CDR3 in amino acids: CASTSHGETRDTQYF. DNA of the CDR3: TGTGCCAGCACCTCCCATGGGGAGACTCGGGATACGCAGTATTTT.

The V call is TRBV6-1, the J call TRBJ1-1, with 8 bases fitting TRBD1. This CDR3 is built from 13 residues. Germline V lookup: CDR1 MNHNS, CDR2 SASEGT. V dropped 6 bases and J dropped 4; count of bases not matched to a gene: 4. The CDR3 nucleotides read TGTGCCAGCAGGCAGGGGGCGGGCACTGAAGCTTTCTTT. This gives the protein CASRQGAGTEAFF.

This chain uses TRBV5-1 with TRBJ2-4; 8 positions agree with TRBD1. Per germline, CDR1 SGHRS and CDR2 YFSETQ. This CDR3 has 14 amino acids. V was pared by 4 bases and J by 7 bases, with 7 bases of the junction left unmatched. The CDR3 spells CASSAQGDENIQYF. The DNA of the CDR3 is TGCGCCAGCAGCGCACAGGGGGATGAGAACATTCAGTACTTC.

The V gene is TRBV19, the J gene TRBJ1-1; the D gene is possibly TRBD1 (5 bases). The CDR3 is 15 residues long. Trimming stripped 3 bases from V and 6 bases from J, with 17 bases between. The germline gives CDR1 LNHDA, CDR2 SQIVND (reference sequence). The DNA of the CDR3 is TGTGCCAGTAGTATTTTTGGCACAGGTGGGGCTGAAGCTTTCTTT. Translation: CASSIFGTGGAEAFF.